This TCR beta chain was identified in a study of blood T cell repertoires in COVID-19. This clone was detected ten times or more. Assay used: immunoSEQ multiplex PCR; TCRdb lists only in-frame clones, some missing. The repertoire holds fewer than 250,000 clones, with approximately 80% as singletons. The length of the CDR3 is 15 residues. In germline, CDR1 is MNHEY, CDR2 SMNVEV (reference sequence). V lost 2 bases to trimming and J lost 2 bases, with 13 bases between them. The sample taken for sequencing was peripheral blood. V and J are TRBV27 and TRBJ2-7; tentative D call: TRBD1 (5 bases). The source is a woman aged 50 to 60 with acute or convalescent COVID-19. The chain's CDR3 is CASSLAAGLPYEQYF. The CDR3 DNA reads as TGTGCCAGCAGTTTAGCGGCAGGGCTACCCTACGAGCAGTACTTC.